This TCR beta chain was recorded in a study of CD8 T cells in Susac syndrome (dated 2019 in TCRdb). Study-wide context: The study used repertoire sequencing to test whether antigen drove CD8+ T cell activation and differentiation in Susac syndrome. Study-wide findings and limitations: The number of individuals in the TCR sequencing and HLA analysis was recognized as being relatively small.

The CDR3 has 16 amino acids, counting the end cysteine and phenylalanine. CDR3 DNA only is kept here, 48 bases in frame from base 1. V loses 7 bases at its end and J loses 0 bases; junction bases beyond the gene matches: 7. In the germline V gene (reference sequence), CDR1 corresponds to MNHEY and CDR2 to SMNVEV. Peripheral blood CD8+ and CD4+ T cells from healthy donors, Susac syndrome patients and multiple sclerosis patients were profiled using high-throughput TCR beta sequencing. The multiple sclerosis controls were treatment-naive patients who had stable or active relapsing-remitting disease and met the revised McDonald criteria. Bulk CD8+ and CD4+ T cells were purified by magnetic negative isolation, while CD8+ TEMRA cells were enriched using FACS. Blood was collected in EDTA tubes and processed within 24 hours, with PBMCs isolated through density gradient centrifugation. PBMCs destined for TCR sequencing were cryopreserved in liquid nitrogen and later thawed in a 37 °C water bath. A purity of at least 90% was achieved for sorted or isolated CD4+, CD8+ and CD8+ TEMRA cells.

Points on this clonotype: What this receptor recognizes is not known. Per-nucleotide qualities are absent, and no much larger clonotype sits a single base away.

RNA was extracted using the RNeasy kit, and roughly 0.5 to 1 ug of the RNA was reverse transcribed with random hexamers. The immunoSEQ multiplex PCR assay, which covers 54 Vbeta and 13 Jbeta segments, was used to amplify TCR beta CDR3 regions. To correct PCR amplification bias, a synthetic template baseline was used for both primer optimization and computational correction. On the study's bioinformatics: Reads were assigned to V, D and J genes according to IMGT and analyzed in immunoSEQ Analyzer, with only productive sequences retained. Clonality was computed as one minus Shannon entropy normalized by log2 of the number of productive unique sequences. For each patient and control, public and private clones were evaluated among the 100 most prevalent clones. Susac-specific clones were defined as absent from healthy and MS cohorts, 1052 published viral clones and other ImmuneACCESS disease sequences. TCRdb passed the public sequencing reads through fastp at Q25 and MiXCR, retaining productive beta sequences. All rows with the same CDR3 protein become a single entry with the most common DNA and genes. It is TCRdb's table, rather than the study itself, that gives the V and J calls and clone size. The sample records around 130,000 distinct CDR3 sequences, roughly 94% of which are singletons. The ten most abundant clones make up roughly 0.13% of the sample.

This chain joins TRBV27 to TRBJ2-7, with 12 junctional bases fitting TRBD2. The sequencing sample was made of CD4+ T cells from PBMCs. The clonotype was recovered from a human donor with multiple sclerosis. DNA sequence: TGTGCCAGCACTAGCGGGGGGGTGTCGAGCTCCTACGAGCAGTACTTC. Translation gives CASTSGGVSSSYEQYF.